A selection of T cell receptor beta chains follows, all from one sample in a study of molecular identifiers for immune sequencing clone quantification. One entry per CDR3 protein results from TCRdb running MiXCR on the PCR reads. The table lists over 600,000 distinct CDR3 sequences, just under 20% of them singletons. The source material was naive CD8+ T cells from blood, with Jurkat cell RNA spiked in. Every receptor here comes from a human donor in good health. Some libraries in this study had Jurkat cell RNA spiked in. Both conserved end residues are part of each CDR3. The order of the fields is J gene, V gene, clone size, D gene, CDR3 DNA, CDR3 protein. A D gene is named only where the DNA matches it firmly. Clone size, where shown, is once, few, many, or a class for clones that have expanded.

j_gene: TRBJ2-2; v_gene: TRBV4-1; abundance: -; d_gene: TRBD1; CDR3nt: TGCGCCAGCAGCCAAAGTCGACAGGGCAGGAACACCGGGGAGCTGTTTTTT; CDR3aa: CASSQSRQGRNTGELFF
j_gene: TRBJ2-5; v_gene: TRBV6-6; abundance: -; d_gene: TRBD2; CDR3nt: TGTGCCAGCAGTCTTCAACTAGCGGGAGAAAAGGGGACCCAGTACTTC; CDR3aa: CASSLQLAGEKGTQYF
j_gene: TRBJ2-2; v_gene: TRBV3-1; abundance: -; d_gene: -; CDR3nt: TGTGCCAGCAGCTCCCTAGAGGGGCCTGTGACCGGGGAGCTGTTTTTT; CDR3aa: CASSSLEGPVTGELFF
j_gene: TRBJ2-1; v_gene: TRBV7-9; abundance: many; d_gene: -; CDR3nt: TGTGCCAGCACTAGCGACTCCTACAATGAGCAGTTCTTC; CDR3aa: CASTSDSYNEQFF
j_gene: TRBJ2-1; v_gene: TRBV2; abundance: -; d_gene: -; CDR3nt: TGTGCCAGCACCAGGACCTACGAGCAGTTCTTC; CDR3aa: CASTRTYEQFF
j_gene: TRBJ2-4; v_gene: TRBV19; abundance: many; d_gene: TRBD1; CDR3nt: TGTGCCAGTAGTACAGGGACAGGGATAAACATTCAGTACTTC; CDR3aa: CASSTGTGINIQYF
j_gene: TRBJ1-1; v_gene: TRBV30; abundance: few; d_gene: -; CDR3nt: TGTGCCTGGACCTTGTCGCGGATGACTGAAGCTTTCTTT; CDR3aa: CAWTLSRMTEAFF
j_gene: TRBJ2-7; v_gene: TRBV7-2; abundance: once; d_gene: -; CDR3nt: TGTGCCAGCAGCCTCGACAGGACCCACGAGCAGTACTTC; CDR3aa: CASSLDRTHEQYF
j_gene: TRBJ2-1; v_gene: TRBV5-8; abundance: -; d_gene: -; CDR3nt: TGTGCCATCCCTCAGGGGAGGTATGCCTACAATGAGCAGTTCTTC; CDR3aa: CAIPQGRYAYNEQFF
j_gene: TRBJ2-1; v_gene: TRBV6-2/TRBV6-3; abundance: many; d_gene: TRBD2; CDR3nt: TGTGCCAGCAGTGGAGGGGGACTAGTTAGGAAAAGCTCCTACAATGAGCAGTTCTTC; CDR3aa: CASSGGGLVRKSSYNEQFF
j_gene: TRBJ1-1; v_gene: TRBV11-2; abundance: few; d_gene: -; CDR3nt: TGTGCCAGCAGCTTTTCAAATATGAACACTGAAGCTTTCTTT; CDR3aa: CASSFSNMNTEAFF
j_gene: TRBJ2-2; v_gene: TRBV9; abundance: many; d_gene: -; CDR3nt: TGTGCCAGCAGCTCGTTGAGGGGCACCGGGGAGCTGTTTTTT; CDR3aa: CASSSLRGTGELFF
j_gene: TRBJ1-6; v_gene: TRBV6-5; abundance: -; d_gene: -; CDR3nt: TGTGCCAGCAAACCCGTCCTCGCGAGCTCCTATAATTCACCCCTCCACTTT; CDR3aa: CASKPVLASSYNSPLHF
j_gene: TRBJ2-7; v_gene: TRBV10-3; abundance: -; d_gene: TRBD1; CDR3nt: TGTGCCACCGGACAGGTGTACTACGAGCAGTACTTC; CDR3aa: CATGQVYYEQYF
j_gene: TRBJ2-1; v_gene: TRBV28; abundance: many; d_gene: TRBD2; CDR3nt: TGTGCCAGCAGTCACGAATTAGCGGGAGGTCTTTCCTACAATGAGCAGTTCTTC; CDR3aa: CASSHELAGGLSYNEQFF
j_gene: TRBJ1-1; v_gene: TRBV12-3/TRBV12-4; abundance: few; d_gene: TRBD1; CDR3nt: TGTGCCAGCAGTTCGGGACAGGGGGCGGGTGAAGCTTTCTTT; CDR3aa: CASSSGQGAGEAFF
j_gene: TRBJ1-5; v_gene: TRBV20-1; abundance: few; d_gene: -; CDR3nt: TGCAGTGCTATGGAGGGTGGCAGTCCTATGCAGCCCCAGCATTTT; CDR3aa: CSAMEGGSPMQPQHF
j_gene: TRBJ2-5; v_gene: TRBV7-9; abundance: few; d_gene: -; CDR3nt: TGTGCCAGCAGCCCGGCGCTTGACCAAGAGACCCAGTACTTC; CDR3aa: CASSPALDQETQYF
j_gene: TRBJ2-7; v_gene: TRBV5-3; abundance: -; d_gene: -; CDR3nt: TGTGCCAGCAGCTTGGAGGCAAGGGTTTCCGACGAGCGGTACTTC; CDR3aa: CASSLEARVSDERYF
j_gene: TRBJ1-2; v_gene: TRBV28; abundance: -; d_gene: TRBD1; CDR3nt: TGTGCCAGCAGTTTAGCCCCGGAGAGGGGGCACTATGGCTACACCTTC; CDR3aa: CASSLAPERGHYGYTF
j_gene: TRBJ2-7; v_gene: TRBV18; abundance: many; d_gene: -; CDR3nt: TGTGCCAGCAGCCCGCGGGACACCCTCTACGAGCAGTACTTC; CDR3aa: CASSPRDTLYEQYF
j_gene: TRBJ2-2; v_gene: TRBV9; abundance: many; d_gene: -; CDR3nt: TGTGCCAGCAGCGGTGAGGCGGCCGGGGAGCTGTTTTTT; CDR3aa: CASSGEAAGELFF
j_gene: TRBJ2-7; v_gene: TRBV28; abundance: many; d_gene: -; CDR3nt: TGTGCCAGCAGCCCGGATAGGACGCTAAATGAGCAGTACTTC; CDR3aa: CASSPDRTLNEQYF
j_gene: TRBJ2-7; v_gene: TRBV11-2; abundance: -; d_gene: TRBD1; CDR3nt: TGTGCCAGCAGCCAAACGACCGGACAGGTCTACAAGCAGTACTTC; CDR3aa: CASSQTTGQVYKQYF
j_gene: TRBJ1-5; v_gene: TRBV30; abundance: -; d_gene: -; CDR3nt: TGTGCCTGGAGACTTTTAGCAGATACGCAGCATTTT; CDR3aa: CAWRLLADTQHF
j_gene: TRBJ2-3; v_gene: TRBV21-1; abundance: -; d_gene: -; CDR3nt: TGTGCCAGCACCCCAACCCGGACAGGGACAGATACGCAGTATTTT; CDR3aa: CASTPTRTGTDTQYF
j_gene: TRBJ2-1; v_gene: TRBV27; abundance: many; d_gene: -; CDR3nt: TGTGCCAGCAGTTTCGCGGGGCCGTCCTACAATGAGCAGTTCTTC; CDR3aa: CASSFAGPSYNEQFF
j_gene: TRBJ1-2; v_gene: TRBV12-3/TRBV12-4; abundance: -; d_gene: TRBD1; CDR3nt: TGTGCCAGCAGTAACACCGACAGGGTCGGCGGCTACACCTTC; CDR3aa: CASSNTDRVGGYTF
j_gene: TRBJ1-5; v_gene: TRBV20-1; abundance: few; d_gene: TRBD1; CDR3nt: TGCAGTGCTTCGGGACAGGGACACAATCAGCCCCAGCATTTT; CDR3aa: CSASGQGHNQPQHF
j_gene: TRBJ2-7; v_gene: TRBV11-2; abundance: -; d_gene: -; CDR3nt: TGTGCCAGCAGCCAGAACAGGGACCCGGTCCTATACGAGCAGTACTTC; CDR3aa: CASSQNRDPVLYEQYF